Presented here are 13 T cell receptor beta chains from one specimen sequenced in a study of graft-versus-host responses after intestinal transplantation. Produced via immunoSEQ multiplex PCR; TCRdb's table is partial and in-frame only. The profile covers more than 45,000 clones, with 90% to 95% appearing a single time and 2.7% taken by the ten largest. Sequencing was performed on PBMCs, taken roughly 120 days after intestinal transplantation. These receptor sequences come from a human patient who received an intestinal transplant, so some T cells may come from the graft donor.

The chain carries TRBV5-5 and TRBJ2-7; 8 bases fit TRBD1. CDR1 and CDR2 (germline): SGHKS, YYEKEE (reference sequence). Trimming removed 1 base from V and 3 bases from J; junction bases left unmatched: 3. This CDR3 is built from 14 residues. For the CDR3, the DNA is TGTGCCAGCAGCTTGCCAGGGGGCAGCTACGAGCAGTACTTC. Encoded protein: CASSLPGGSYEQYF.

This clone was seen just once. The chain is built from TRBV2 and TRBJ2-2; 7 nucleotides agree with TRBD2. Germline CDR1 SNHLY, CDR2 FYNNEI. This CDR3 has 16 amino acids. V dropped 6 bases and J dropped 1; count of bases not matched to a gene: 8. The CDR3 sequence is CASSPPKRGNTGELFF. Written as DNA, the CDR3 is TGTGCCAGCAGCCCGCCCAAGCGGGGGAACACCGGGGAGCTGTTTTTT.

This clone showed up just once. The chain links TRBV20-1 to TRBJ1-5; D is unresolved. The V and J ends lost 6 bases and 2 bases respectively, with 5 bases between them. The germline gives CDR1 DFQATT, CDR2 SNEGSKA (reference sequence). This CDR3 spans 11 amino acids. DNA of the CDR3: TGCAGTGCCCGGGGCAATCAGCCCCAGCATTTT. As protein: CSARGNQPQHF.

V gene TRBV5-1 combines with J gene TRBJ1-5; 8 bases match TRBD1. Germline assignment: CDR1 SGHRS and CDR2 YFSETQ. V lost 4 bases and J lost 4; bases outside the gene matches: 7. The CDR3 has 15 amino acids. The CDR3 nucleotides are TGCGCCAGCAGCCCGGGACAGGCAGATAATCAGCCCCAGCATTTT. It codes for CASSPGQADNQPQHF.

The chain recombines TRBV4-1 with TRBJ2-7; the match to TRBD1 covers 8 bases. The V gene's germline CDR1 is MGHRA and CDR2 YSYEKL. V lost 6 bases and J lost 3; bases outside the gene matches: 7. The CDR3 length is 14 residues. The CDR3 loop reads CASSSGTGLYEQYF. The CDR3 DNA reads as TGCGCCAGCAGTTCCGGGACAGGTCTCTACGAGCAGTACTTC.

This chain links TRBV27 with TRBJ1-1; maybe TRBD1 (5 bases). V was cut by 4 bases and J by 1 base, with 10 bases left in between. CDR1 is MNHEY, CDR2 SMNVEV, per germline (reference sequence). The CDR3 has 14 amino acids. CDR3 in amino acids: CASSWGGRNTEAFF. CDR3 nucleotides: TGTGCCAGCAGTTGGGGGGGAAGGAACACTGAAGCTTTCTTT.

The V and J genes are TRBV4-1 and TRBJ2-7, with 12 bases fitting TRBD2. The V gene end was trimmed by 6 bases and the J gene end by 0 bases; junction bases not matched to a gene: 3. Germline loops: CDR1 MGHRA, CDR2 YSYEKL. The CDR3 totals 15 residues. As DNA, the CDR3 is TGCGCCAGCAGTCCTAGCGGGAGGGCCTCCTACGAGCAGTACTTC. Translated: CASSPSGRASYEQYF.

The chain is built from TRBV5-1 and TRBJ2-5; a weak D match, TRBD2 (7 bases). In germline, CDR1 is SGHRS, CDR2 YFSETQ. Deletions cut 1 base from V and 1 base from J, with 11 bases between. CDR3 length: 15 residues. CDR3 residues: CASSLLRGAQETQYF. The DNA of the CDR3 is TGCGCCAGCAGCTTGCTTCGGGGGGCCCAAGAGACCCAGTACTTC.

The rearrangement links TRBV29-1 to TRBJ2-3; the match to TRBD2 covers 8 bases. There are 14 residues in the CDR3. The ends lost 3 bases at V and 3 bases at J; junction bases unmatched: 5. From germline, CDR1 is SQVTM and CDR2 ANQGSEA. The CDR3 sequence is CSVDSAGATDTQYF. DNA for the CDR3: TGCAGCGTTGACTCAGCGGGAGCAACAGATACGCAGTATTTT.

CDR3 sequence reads: CASGLSRYEQFF. DNA of the CDR3: TGTGCTAGTGGTTTGAGCCGCTATGAGCAGTTCTTC. This rearrangement joins TRBV12-5 to TRBJ2-1; D unclear. CDR3 length: 12 residues. Trimming left V 2 bases short and J 8 bases short, with 7 bases between. Germline V gene lookup returns CDR1 LGHNT and CDR2 FRNRAP.

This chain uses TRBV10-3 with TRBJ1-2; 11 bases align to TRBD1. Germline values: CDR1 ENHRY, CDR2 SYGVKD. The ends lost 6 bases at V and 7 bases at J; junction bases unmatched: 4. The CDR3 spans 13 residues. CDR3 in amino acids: CAISGQGASGYTF. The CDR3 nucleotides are TGTGCCATCAGCGGACAGGGGGCAAGTGGCTACACCTTC.

DNA for the CDR3: TGTGCCAGCAGCTTACGGGACACCTTAGAGACCCAGTACTTC. Translating gives CASSLRDTLETQYF. The chain joins TRBV5-6 to TRBJ2-5; D may be TRBD1 (6 bases). This CDR3 is built from 14 residues. Between the trimmed V and J ends, which lost 2 bases and 4 bases, there was a span of 12 bases. Germline-derived CDR1 and CDR2 are SGHDT and YYEEEE.

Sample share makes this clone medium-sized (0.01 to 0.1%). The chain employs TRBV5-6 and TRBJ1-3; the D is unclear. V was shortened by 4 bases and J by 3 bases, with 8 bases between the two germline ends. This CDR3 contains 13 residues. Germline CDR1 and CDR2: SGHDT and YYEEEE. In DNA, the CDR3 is TGTGCCAGCAGCCGGGTCCTTGGAAACACCATATATTTT. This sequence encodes CASSRVLGNTIYF. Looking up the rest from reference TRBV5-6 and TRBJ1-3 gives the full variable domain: DAGVTQSPTHLIKTRGQQVTLRCSPKSGHDTVSWYQQALGQGPQFIFQYYEEEERQRGNFPDRFSGHQFPNYSSELNVNALLLGDSALYLCASSRVLGNTIYFGEGSWLTVV.